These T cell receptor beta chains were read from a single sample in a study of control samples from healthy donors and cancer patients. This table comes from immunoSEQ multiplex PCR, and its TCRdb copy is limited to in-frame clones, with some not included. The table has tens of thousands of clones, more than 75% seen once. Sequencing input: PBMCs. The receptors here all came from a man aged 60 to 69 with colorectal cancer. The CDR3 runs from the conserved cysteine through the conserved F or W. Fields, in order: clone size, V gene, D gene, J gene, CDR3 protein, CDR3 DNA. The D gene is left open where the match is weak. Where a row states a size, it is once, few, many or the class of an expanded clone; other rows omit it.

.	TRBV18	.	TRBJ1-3	CASSPSIRITTGGNTIYF	TGTGCCAGCTCACCAAGCATCAGGATTACGACAGGCGGAAACACCATATATTTT
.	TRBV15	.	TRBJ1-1	CATSSWGRNTEAFF	TGTGCCACCAGCAGCTGGGGACGCAACACTGAAGCTTTCTTT
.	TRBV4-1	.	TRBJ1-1	CASRSMGTEAFF	TGCGCCAGCAGATCCATGGGAACTGAAGCTTTCTTT
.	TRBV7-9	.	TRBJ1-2	CASRSGTPTYGYTF	TGTGCCAGCAGGTCGGGGACACCGACCTATGGCTACACCTTC
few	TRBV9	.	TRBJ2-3	CASSVGGVYTDTQYF	TGTGCCAGCAGCGTAGGCGGGGTATACACAGATACGCAGTATTTT
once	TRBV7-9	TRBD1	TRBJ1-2	CASSSLVGTGRDEDYGYTF	TGTGCCAGCAGCTCCCTCGTCGGGACAGGGCGGGACGAAGACTATGGCTACACCTTC
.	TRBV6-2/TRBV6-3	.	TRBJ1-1	CASSRYQDPRTEAFF	TGTGCCAGCAGTCGATACCAGGACCCAAGGACTGAAGCTTTCTTT
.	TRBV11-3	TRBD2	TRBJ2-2	CASSLGGGPTGELFF	TGTGCCAGCAGCTTGGGCGGGGGGCCCACCGGGGAGCTGTTTTTT
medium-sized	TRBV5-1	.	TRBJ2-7	CASSFDGSSYEQYF	TGCGCCAGCAGCTTCGATGGGAGCTCCTACGAGCAGTACTTC
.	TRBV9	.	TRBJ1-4	CASSVGAGTNEKLFF	TGTGCCAGCAGCGTAGGGGCAGGGACTAATGAAAAACTGTTTTTT
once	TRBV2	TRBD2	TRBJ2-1	CASSEQRGLNEQFF	TGTGCCAGCAGTGAACAGCGGGGTCTCAATGAGCAGTTCTTC
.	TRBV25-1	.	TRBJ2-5	CASSERGQSETQYF	TGTGCCAGCAGTGAAAGGGGTCAATCGGAGACCCAGTACTTC
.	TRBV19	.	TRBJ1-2	CASSIDLRDTHYGYTF	TGTGCCAGTAGTATCGACCTCCGGGACACCCACTATGGCTACACCTTC
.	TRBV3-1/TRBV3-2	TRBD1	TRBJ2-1	CASSPRGTGVLNEQFF	TGTGCCAGCAGCCCCCGAGGGACAGGGGTTCTCAATGAGCAGTTCTTC
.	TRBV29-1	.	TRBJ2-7	CSVRYQNEQYF	TGCAGCGTTCGGTACCAGAACGAGCAGTACTTC
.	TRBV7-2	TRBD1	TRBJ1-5	CASSLGTGGSQPQHF	TGTGCCAGCAGCTTGGGAACAGGGGGCAGTCAGCCCCAGCATTTT
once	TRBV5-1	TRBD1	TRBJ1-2	CASSWGATGGGGYTF	TGCGCCAGCAGCTGGGGGGCGACAGGGGGCGGTGGCTACACCTTC
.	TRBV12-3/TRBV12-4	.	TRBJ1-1	CASSLVDTGRAFF	TGTGCCAGCAGTTTAGTAGACACCGGGAGAGCTTTCTTT
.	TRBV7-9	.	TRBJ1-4	CASSLGTEGEKLFF	TGTGCCAGCAGCTTAGGGACAGAGGGAGAAAAACTGTTTTTT
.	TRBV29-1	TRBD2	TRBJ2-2	CSGCTGGTGELFF	TGCAGCGGATGTACGGGAGGGACCGGGGAGCTGTTTTTT
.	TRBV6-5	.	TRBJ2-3	CASSYGQLITDTQYF	TGTGCCAGCAGTTATGGACAGTTGATCACAGATACGCAGTATTTT
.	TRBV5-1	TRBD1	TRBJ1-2	CASKTGTTSNYGYTF	TGCGCCAGCAAGACAGGGACGACCTCTAACTATGGCTACACCTTC
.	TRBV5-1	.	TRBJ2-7	CASRRGTFNNRSYEQYF	TGCGCCAGCAGACGAGGGACATTCAATAACCGCTCCTACGAGCAGTACTTC
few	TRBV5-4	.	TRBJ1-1	CASSLGHVTPGTEAFF	TGTGCCAGCAGCTTGGGTCACGTAACTCCAGGCACTGAAGCTTTCTTT
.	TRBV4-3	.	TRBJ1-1	CASSQDLTVEAFF	TGCGCCAGCAGCCAAGATCTGACAGTTGAAGCTTTCTTT
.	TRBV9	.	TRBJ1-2	CASSPLSSAYGYTF	TGTGCCAGCAGCCCCTTAAGCTCAGCCTATGGCTACACCTTC
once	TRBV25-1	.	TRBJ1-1	CASSEGGRMGTEAFF	TGTGCCAGCAGTGAAGGGGGTAGGATGGGCACTGAAGCTTTCTTT
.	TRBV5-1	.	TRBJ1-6	CASRRVNRTPGDSPLHF	TGCGCCAGCAGAAGGGTGAACAGGACACCAGGGGATTCACCCCTCCACTTT
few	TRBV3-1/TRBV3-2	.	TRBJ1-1	CASSPSQERDNTEAFF	TGTGCCAGCAGCCCAAGCCAGGAACGGGATAACACTGAAGCTTTCTTT